This TCR beta chain originates from a study of OX40 agonist ivuxolimab in advanced cancers. Whole-study context: An agonistic anti-OX40 (CD134) antibody, ivuxolimab, was used to treat the patients.

Overall study findings and caveats: Patients who responded partially at 0.1-3.0 mg/kg showed clonal expansion ranking among the lowest.

To note about this clone: Its antigen is still unknown.

Using immunoSEQ multiplex PCR, the repertoire was profiled, and TCRdb retains in-frame clones only, with some absent. The sample yields 2,500 to 3,500 clones, under 95% seen once. V shed 1 base and J shed 6 bases, with 13 bases lying between them. The CDR3 has 16 amino acids. CDR1 and CDR2 (germline): SGHTA, FQGNSA. The chain is built from TRBV7-2 and TRBJ1-6; no clear D. This TCR was sampled from an adult with an advanced solid tumor such as melanoma, head and neck, liver or kidney cancer. The specimen was CD4+ or CD8+ T cells sorted from blood, collected in a trial of the OX40 agonist ivuxolimab. The CDR3: CASSLGSRTTNSPLHF. Here the CDR3 DNA reads TGTGCCAGCAGCTTAGGGTCCAGGACTACTAATTCACCCCTCCACTTT. The full variable domain, rest sourced from reference TRBV7-2 and TRBJ1-6, is GAGVSQSPSNKVTEKGKDVELRCDPISGHTALYWYRQSLGQGLEFLIYFQGNSAPDKSGLPSDRFSAERTGGSVSTLTIQRTQQEDSAVYLCASSLGSRTTNSPLHFGNGTRLTVT.